This TCR beta chain was sequenced for a study of blood T cell repertoires in COVID-19. Study information: Samples representing acute and convalescent COVID-19 were sourced from the United States, Italy and Spain. Sources were T cells, B-cell-depleted T cells, or PBMCs; the material itself was cDNA or gDNA.

In germline, CDR1 is ENHRY, CDR2 SYGVKD. The CDR3 sequence is 14 residues long. Trimming at V came to 6 bases and at J to 5 bases, leaving 9 bases not matched to a gene. How the authors handled the data: Reference gene primer amplification gave nucleated cell count estimates. Assay used: immunoSEQ multiplex PCR; TCRdb lists only in-frame clones, some missing. V and J calls and clone size are given by that table; D and trimming were obtained from the DNA. The data show over 100,000 clones, with 87% seen just once and over 2% held by the top ten. The chain links TRBV10-3 to TRBJ2-7, with TRBD1 matching 8 bases. The receptor was derived from a man aged 50 or older with active COVID-19. Specimen: peripheral blood. CDR3 DNA: TGTGCCATCAGCCCACCGGACAGGGATAACGAGCAGTACTTC. Residues: CAISPPDRDNEQYF.